This T cell receptor (beta chain) was sequenced in a study of patients and donors after allogeneic stem cell transplantation. One entry per CDR3 protein, called by TCRdb with MiXCR from the RT-PCR reads. In the table there are about 90,000 distinct CDR3 sequences, around 48% of which are singletons. The CDR3 is 17 amino acids. Trimming removed 4 bases from V and 1 base from J, with 16 bases in between. Germline assignment: CDR1 LGHNA and CDR2 YSLEER. This receptor was obtained from a human donor who was either an allogeneic HSCT recipient or a stem cell or donor lymphocyte infusion donor (not recorded which). It is not recorded whose cells these are; they may come from a transplant donor. What was sequenced was blood, either unsorted or a sorted T cell fraction (not recorded which). The chain links TRBV4-3 to TRBJ2-2; D could derive from TRBD1 or TRBD2 (5 bases each). In DNA form, the CDR3 reads TGCGCCAGCAGCCGAACGTCCGGGACGGTGAACACCGGGGAGCTGTTTTTT. Its protein is CASSRTSGTVNTGELFF.